Below, 9 T cell receptor beta chains from the same sample are listed, as sequenced in a study of blood T cell repertoires in COVID-19. Repertoires were generated with immunoSEQ multiplex PCR, while TCRdb's copy carries only in-frame clones and drops some. The data show roughly 140,000 clones, 80% seen once. Sequenced input: peripheral blood. The source of these receptors is an older man who had recovered from COVID-19.

The V gene is TRBV5-4, the J gene TRBJ2-1, with 9 positions matching TRBD2. This CDR3 contains 15 residues. Trimming removed 0 bases from V and 10 bases from J; junction bases left unmatched: 8. Per germline, CDR1 SGHNT and CDR2 YYREEE (reference sequence). DNA for the CDR3: TGTGCCAGCAGCTTGGGGGTAGCGGGAGCCGGGGAGCAGTTCTTC. This sequence encodes CASSLGVAGAGEQFF.

The V gene is TRBV10-1, the J gene TRBJ2-3; D might be TRBD2 (5 bases). CDR3 length equals 16 residues. V lost 4 bases and J lost 0, with 14 bases in between. CDR1 is WNHNN, CDR2 SYGVQD, per germline (reference sequence). The CDR3 DNA is TGCGCCAGCAGTGCCCCGGGGTCGGGAAGCACAGATACGCAGTATTTT. It is translated as CASSAPGSGSTDTQYF.

The chain recombines TRBV5-4 with TRBJ2-5; D perhaps matches TRBD1 (5 bases). The CDR3 covers 14 residues. Trimming left V 3 bases short and J 2 bases short, with 11 bases between. In germline, CDR1 is SGHNT, CDR2 YYREEE (reference sequence). The chain's CDR3 is CASSSPQVQETQYF. CDR3 DNA: TGTGCCAGCAGCTCCCCACAGGTACAAGAGACCCAGTACTTC.

This sequence joins TRBV3-1 (or the pseudogene TRBV3-2) and TRBJ2-2; 15 bases align to TRBD2. Germline loops: CDR1 LGHDT, CDR2 YNNKEL (reference sequence). There are 17 residues in the CDR3. V lost 9 bases to trimming and J lost 1 base; unmatched junction nucleotides: 6. CDR3 sequence reads: CARLGTSGRQNTGELFF. DNA of the CDR3: TGTGCCAGACTAGGGACTAGCGGGAGGCAGAACACCGGGGAGCTGTTTTTT.

The chain has TRBV27 and TRBJ1-5; a weak D match, TRBD1 (6 bases). Germline V gene sequence: CDR1 MNHEY, CDR2 SMNVEV (reference sequence). This CDR3 comprises 14 residues. V shed 6 bases and J shed 7 bases, with 16 bases lying between them. CDR3 DNA: TGTGCCAGCAGCAGGTCAGGGGCAGGACAGCCCCAGCATTTT. Translation: CASSRSGAGQPQHF.

The CDR3 sequence is CASSERTPPYEQYF. The CDR3 bases are TGCGCCAGCAGTGAGAGGACACCCCCCTACGAGCAGTACTTC. The chain carries TRBV10-1 and TRBJ2-7; perhaps TRBD1 as D (5 bases). The CDR3 runs 14 residues. The V gene lost 2 bases and the J gene lost 2 bases, with 10 bases spanning the gap. Germline V lookup: CDR1 WNHNN, CDR2 SYGVQD (reference sequence).

The rearrangement uses TRBV28 and TRBJ2-7, with a tentative D call TRBD1 (5 bases). Per the germline V gene, CDR1 is MDHEN and CDR2 is SYDVKM. This CDR3 has 12 residues. Trimming cost V 5 bases and J 6 bases, with 11 bases left between them. The CDR3 spells CASSRAGPEQYF. In nucleotides, the CDR3 is TGTGCCAGCAGTAGGGCAGGGCCCGAGCAGTACTTC.

This clone occurred a few times. The rearrangement joins TRBV6-2 or TRBV6-3 to TRBJ1-5; D is unclear. Germline V gene sequence: CDR1 MNHEY, CDR2 SVGEGT. Trimming left V 1 base short and J 5 bases short, with 6 bases between. The CDR3 runs 13 residues. The CDR3 sequence is CASSYYGDQPQHF. Written as DNA, the CDR3 is TGTGCCAGCAGTTACTACGGGGATCAGCCCCAGCATTTT.

V and J are TRBV3-1 (or the pseudogene TRBV3-2) and TRBJ2-1, with 14 bases matching TRBD2. This CDR3 is built from 15 residues. V shed 0 bases, J shed 12 bases, and the junction held 4 bases outside the gene matches. Germline V gene data show CDR1 as LGHDT and CDR2 as YNNKEL (reference sequence). The CDR3 nucleotides are TGTGCCAGCAGCCAAGAGACTAGCGGGAGGGCCGGGCAGTTCTTC. Translating it yields CASSQETSGRAGQFF.